One sample yielded the 14 T cell receptor beta chains listed below, sequenced in a study of CXCR3-negative and CXCR3-positive naive CD8 T cells (dated by TCRdb to the late 2010s). Results the study describes overall, beyond this receptor: Compared with CXCR3-negative naive cells, CXCR3-positive naive cells had TRB CDR3s with higher hydrophobicity (lower Kidera factor 4), lower energy, and higher strength and volume indices.

Their target antigens are unknown. These reads were obtained on a NextSeq 550. The Human TCR Profiling Kit (MiLaboratory) was used to make UMI-labeled 5' RACE TRB cDNA libraries. TCRdb reprocessed the reads and assigns one entry to each CDR3 protein sequence, leaving out DNA. This sample's table carries approximately 98,000 distinct CDR3 sequences. The ten largest make up 0.95% to 1.4% of the sample. The sequenced sample consisted of naive CXCR3+ CD8+ T cells from blood. In the paper's terms, the cell subset or site label means: CD45RO-CCR7+CD27+CD95- naive CD8+ T cells expressing CXCR3 (TNR3+). These receptors were taken from a human donor in good health. Some clones in this sample may be carry-over from other donors' samples.

The V gene is TRBV15, the J gene TRBJ2-2; TCRdb lists TRBD2, though no DNA is available to test this call. Germline V gives CDR1 LNHNV, CDR2 YYDKDF (reference sequence). This CDR3 contains 16 residues. The CDR3 sequence is CATQPGALLNTGELFF.

The rearrangement joins TRBV4-3 to TRBJ2-2; there is no DNA to check the TCRdb D call of TRBD1. This CDR3 is built from 15 residues. In germline, CDR1 is LGHNA, CDR2 YSLEER. The CDR3 protein is CASSIDRGRTGELFF.

This rearrangement joins TRBV29-1 to TRBJ1-1; the TCRdb D gene call, TRBD1, has no DNA to confirm it. CDR3 length: 16 amino acids. Germline V gene data show CDR1 as SQVTM and CDR2 as ANQGSEA. CDR3 protein: CSATPRIRGRDTEAFF.

The CDR3: CASSLGTESLYEQYF. This rearrangement joins TRBV7-6 to TRBJ2-7; the D gene TCRdb calls, TRBD1, cannot be checked with no DNA. Germline CDR1 SGHVS, CDR2 FNYEAQ. This CDR3 has 15 amino acids.

This chain links TRBV28 with TRBJ2-5. This CDR3 is built from 14 residues. Germline assignment: CDR1 MDHEN and CDR2 SYDVKM. CDR3 residues: CASSFEEDQETQYF.

V usage is TRBV20-1 and J usage is TRBJ1-1; with no DNA, the TCRdb D assignment of TRBD1 cannot be verified. Germline assignment: CDR1 DFQATT and CDR2 SNEGSKA (reference sequence). The CDR3 is 13 residues long. This CDR3 reads CSAPGTRNTEAFF.

The rearrangement links TRBV7-3 to TRBJ2-7; checking the TCRdb D call of TRBD2 is not possible without DNA. Germline-derived CDR1 and CDR2 are SGHTA and FQGTGA. The length of the CDR3 is 14 residues. The CDR3 sequence: CASSSRGGAGEQYF.

The CDR3 spells CASSIILDAGTQYF. The chain has TRBV19 and TRBJ2-5. Germline CDR1 LNHDA, CDR2 SQIVND (reference sequence). The CDR3 totals 14 residues.

The chain recombines TRBV6-6 with TRBJ2-2; there is no DNA to check the TCRdb D call of TRBD2. The germline V gene encodes CDR1 MNHNY and CDR2 SVGAGI (reference sequence). The CDR3 extends over 19 amino acids. CDR3 in amino acids: CASRNPPRTSGANTGELFF.

The V call is TRBV20-1, the J call TRBJ2-4; TCRdb's D call of TRBD1 is untestable without DNA. CDR1 DFQATT and CDR2 SNEGSKA come from the germline V gene (reference sequence). This CDR3 comprises 14 residues. CDR3 amino acids: CSAREQGAKNIQYF.

The chain couples TRBV27 to TRBJ1-1; TCRdb picks TRBD1, but there is no DNA to check that call. CDR1 and CDR2 (germline): MNHEY, SMNVEV (reference sequence). This CDR3 is built from 15 residues. CDR3: CASRLGGLVTTEAFF.

This chain connects TRBV15 to TRBJ2-7; TCRdb returns TRBD1, unconfirmable since there is no DNA. The CDR3 has 14 residues. Per germline, CDR1 LNHNV and CDR2 YYDKDF (reference sequence). The CDR3 sequence is CATSIGQGLYEQYF. Drawing the rest from reference TRBV15 and TRBJ2-7, the complete variable domain is DAMVIQNPRYQVTQFGKPVTLSCSQTLNHNVMYWYQQKSSQAPKLLFHYYDKDFNNEADTPDNFQSRRPNTSFCFLDIRSPGLGDTAMYLCATSIGQGLYEQYFGPGTRLTVT.

The chain is built from TRBV7-9 and TRBJ2-7; TCRdb's D call, TRBD1, is unchecked because there is no DNA. In germline, CDR1 is SEHNR, CDR2 FQNEAQ (reference sequence). CDR3 length: 14 residues. The CDR3 here is CASSSGRVGYEQYF.

V is TRBV30 and J is TRBJ1-6. The CDR3 is 13 amino acids. In germline, CDR1 is GTSNPN, CDR2 SVGIG (reference sequence). CDR3 sequence: CAGSGGNNSPLHF.